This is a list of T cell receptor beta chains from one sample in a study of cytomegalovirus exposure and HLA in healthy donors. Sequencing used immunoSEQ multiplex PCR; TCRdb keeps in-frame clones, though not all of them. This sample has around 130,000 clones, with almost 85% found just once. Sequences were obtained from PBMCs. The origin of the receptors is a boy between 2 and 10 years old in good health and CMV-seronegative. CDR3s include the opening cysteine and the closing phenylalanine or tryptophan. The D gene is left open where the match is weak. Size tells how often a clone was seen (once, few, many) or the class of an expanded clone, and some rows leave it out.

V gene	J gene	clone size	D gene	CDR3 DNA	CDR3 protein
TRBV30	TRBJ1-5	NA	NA	TGTGCCTGGAGTGTATTCCGTGAAGGGGATGGATATCAGCCCCAGCATTTT	CAWSVFREGDGYQPQHF
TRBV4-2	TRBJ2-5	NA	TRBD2	TGTGCCAGCAGCCAAGATTACCCGACTAGCGGGAGGGCCGAGACCCAGTACTTC	CASSQDYPTSGRAETQYF
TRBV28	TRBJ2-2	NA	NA	TGTGCCAGCAACCTGCAGGGAACGGGGGAGCTGTTTTTT	CASNLQGTGELFF
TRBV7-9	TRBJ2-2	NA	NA	TGTGCCAGCAGCTTAGACACGGGAGCTGGGGAGCTGTTTTTT	CASSLDTGAGELFF
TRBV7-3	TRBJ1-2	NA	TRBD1	TGTGCCAGCAGCCCAGCGGCCTCCGGGACAGGGTCTACTACCTTC	CASSPAASGTGSTTF
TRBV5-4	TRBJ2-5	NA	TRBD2	TGTGCCAGCAGCCGGGGGGGGTCTAGCGGCCAAGAGACCCAGTACTTC	CASSRGGSSGQETQYF
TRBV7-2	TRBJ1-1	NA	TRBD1	TGTGCCAGCAGCCAGACAACCAGGGGGACTGAAGCTTTCTTT	CASSQTTRGTEAFF
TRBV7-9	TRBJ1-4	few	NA	TGTGCCAGCAGCTTCGGTGCAACTAATGAAAAACTGTTTTTT	CASSFGATNEKLFF
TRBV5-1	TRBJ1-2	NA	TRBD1	TGCGCCAGCAGCTTGGCTCCAGACAGGGTGCGGGGCTACACCTTC	CASSLAPDRVRGYTF
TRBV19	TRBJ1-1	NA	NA	TGTGCCAGTAGCCATCCTAAGGCCTTCAGGAACATGAACACTGAAGCTTTCTTT	CASSHPKAFRNMNTEAFF
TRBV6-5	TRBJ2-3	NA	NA	TGTGCCAGCAGCTTACAGGGAGGCACAGATACGCAGTATTTT	CASSLQGGTDTQYF
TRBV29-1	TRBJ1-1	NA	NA	TGCAGCGTGTGGGTGGGGGCTAACACTGAAGCTTTCTTT	CSVWVGANTEAFF
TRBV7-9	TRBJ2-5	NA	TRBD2	TGTGCCAGCAGCTCACGTCTAGCGGGAGGTGAAGAGACCCAGTACTTC	CASSSRLAGGEETQYF
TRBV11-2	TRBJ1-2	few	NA	TGTGCCAGCAGCTTAGCCCCACAGGGAAGGATTTCGGGTGGCTACACCTTC	CASSLAPQGRISGGYTF
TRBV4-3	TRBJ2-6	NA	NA	TGCGCCAGCAGCCAACAGGGCTCTGGGGCCAACGTCCTGACTTTC	CASSQQGSGANVLTF
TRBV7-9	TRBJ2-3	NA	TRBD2	TGTGCCAGCAGCTCCGGGACTACGGGAGGAGATACGCAGTATTTT	CASSSGTTGGDTQYF
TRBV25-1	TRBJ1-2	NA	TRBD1	TGTGCCAGCAGTGACCCTGCCAGGGGGAATGGCTACACCTTC	CASSDPARGNGYTF
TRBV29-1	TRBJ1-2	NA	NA	TGCAGCGTTGGAGGCTGGGATGGCTACACCTTC	CSVGGWDGYTF
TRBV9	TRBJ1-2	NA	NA	TGTGCCAGCAGCCCCACGGCAGGCTCGTCCTATGGCTACACCTTC	CASSPTAGSSYGYTF
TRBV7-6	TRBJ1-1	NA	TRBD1	TGTGCCAGCAGCCCTGGACAGGCGAACACTGAAGCTTTCTTT	CASSPGQANTEAFF
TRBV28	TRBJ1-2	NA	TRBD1	TGTGCCAGCAGTCGGACAGGGGGCGCGGGGGGCTACACCTTC	CASSRTGGAGGYTF
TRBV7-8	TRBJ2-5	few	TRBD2	TGTGCCAGCAGTTCCCCGGGAGGCGCAGAGACCCAGTACTTC	CASSSPGGAETQYF
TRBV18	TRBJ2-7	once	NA	TGTGCCAGCTCACGGCTCCAGTCCTACGAGCAGTACTTC	CASSRLQSYEQYF
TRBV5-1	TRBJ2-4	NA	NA	TGCGCCAGCAGCTTGGCAATCGGGGGTGCGAAAAACATTCAGTACTTC	CASSLAIGGAKNIQYF
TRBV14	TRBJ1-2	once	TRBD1	TGTGCCAGCAGCCAATTCCGGGACAGGGTTCGAGGCTACACCTTC	CASSQFRDRVRGYTF
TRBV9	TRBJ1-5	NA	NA	TGTGCCAGCAGCCCCGGGGGGGGCGGTCAGCCCCAGCATTTT	CASSPGGGGQPQHF
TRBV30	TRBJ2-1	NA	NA	TGTGCCTGGAGTGACGCGACTCCCGCCGAGTTCTTC	CAWSDATPAEFF
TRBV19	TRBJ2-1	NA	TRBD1	TGTGCCATTAGGGACAGTTCCTACAATGAGCAGTTCTTC	CAIRDSSYNEQFF
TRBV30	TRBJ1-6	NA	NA	TGTGCCTGGAGTCCGACGGGGGTTTGGAATTCACCCCTCCACTTT	CAWSPTGVWNSPLHF
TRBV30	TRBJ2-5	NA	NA	TGTGCCTGGAGTTCTCTCAGCCCCGGGGGAGAGACCCAGTACTTC	CAWSSLSPGGETQYF
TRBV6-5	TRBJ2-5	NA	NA	TGTGCCAGCAGCCCGTGGGGCGCCCCCCGGGAGACCCAGTACTTC	CASSPWGAPRETQYF
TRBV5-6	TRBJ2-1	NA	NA	TGTGCCAGCAGCTTGCAGGCCTACAATGAGCAGTTCTTC	CASSLQAYNEQFF
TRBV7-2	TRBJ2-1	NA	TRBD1	TGTGCCAGCAGCTTAGCGTACCCGTCGGACAGGGGTAGAAAGGTATCCTACAATGAGCAGTTCTTC	CASSLAYPSDRGRKVSYNEQFF
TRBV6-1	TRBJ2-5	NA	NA	TGTGCCAGCAGTGAAGAGGTGGAGGCAGAGGAGACCCAGTACTTC	CASSEEVEAEETQYF
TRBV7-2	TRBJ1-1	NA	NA	TGTGCCAGCAGCCCTCCTGCCAGGTCTGAAGCTTTCTTT	CASSPPARSEAFF
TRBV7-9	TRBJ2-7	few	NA	TGTGCCAGCATCCCCCAGGGGTCCTACGAGCAGTACTTC	CASIPQGSYEQYF
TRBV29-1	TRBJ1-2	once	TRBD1	TGCAGCGTTGAAGAGCGGGACAGGAGATTGGGGAACTATGGCTACACCTTC	CSVEERDRRLGNYGYTF
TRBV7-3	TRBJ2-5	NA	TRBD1	TGTGCCAGCAGCTTAGACAGGGAAGGGACCCAGTACTTC	CASSLDREGTQYF
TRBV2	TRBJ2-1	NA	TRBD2	TGTGCCAGCAGTGGGACTAGCGGTCCCTACAATGAGCAGTTCTTC	CASSGTSGPYNEQFF
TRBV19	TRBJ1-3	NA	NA	TGTGCCAGTAGTACAGTCTCCGGAAACACCATATATTTT	CASSTVSGNTIYF
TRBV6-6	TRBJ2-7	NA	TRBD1	TGTGCCAGCCGATCTGGACAGGGTCCCGAGCAGTACTTC	CASRSGQGPEQYF
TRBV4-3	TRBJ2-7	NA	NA	TGCGCCAGCAGCCATGATGACAGGCCCTACGAGCAGTACTTC	CASSHDDRPYEQYF
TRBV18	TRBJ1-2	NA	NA	TGTGCCAGCTCGTTGACTGATAACTATGGCTACACCTTC	CASSLTDNYGYTF
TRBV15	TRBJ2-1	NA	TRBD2	TGTGCCACCAGCAGAGGGACCCCAGCGGGACCCAATGAGCAGTTCTTC	CATSRGTPAGPNEQFF
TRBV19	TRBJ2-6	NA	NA	TGTGCCAGTAGTATCGTTGGCGGGGCCAACGTCCTGACTTTC	CASSIVGGANVLTF
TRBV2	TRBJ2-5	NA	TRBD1	TGTGCCAGCAGTGCGCCAGGGGGCCAGAGAGGGACCCAGTACTTC	CASSAPGGQRGTQYF
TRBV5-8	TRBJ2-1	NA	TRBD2	TGTGCCAGCAGCCCTATAGCGGGAGATGGCCCATGGGAGCAGTTCTTC	CASSPIAGDGPWEQFF
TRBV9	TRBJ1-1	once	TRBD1	TGTGCCAGCGGACAGGCGACCCACACTGAAGCTTTCTTT	CASGQATHTEAFF
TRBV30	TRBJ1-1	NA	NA	TGTGCCTGGGGGCCTGGCGGGACTGAAGCTTTCTTT	CAWGPGGTEAFF
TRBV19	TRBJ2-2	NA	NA	TGTGCCAGTAGAATTACAGGGCAACAAGGCGGGGAGCTGTTTTTT	CASRITGQQGGELFF
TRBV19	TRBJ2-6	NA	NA	TGTGCCAGTAGTATAGGAGGGCCCTCTGGGGCCAACGTCCTGACTTTC	CASSIGGPSGANVLTF
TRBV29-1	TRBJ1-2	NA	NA	TGCAGCGTTGCCGCAACGGTCTATGGCTACACCTTC	CSVAATVYGYTF
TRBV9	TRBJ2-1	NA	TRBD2	TGTGCCAGCAGCATTCTAGCGGGGGCCTACAATGAGCAGTTCTTC	CASSILAGAYNEQFF
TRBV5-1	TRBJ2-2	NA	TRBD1	TGCGCCAGCAGCTTGAGGGACAGCTATAACACCGGGGAGCTGTTTTTT	CASSLRDSYNTGELFF